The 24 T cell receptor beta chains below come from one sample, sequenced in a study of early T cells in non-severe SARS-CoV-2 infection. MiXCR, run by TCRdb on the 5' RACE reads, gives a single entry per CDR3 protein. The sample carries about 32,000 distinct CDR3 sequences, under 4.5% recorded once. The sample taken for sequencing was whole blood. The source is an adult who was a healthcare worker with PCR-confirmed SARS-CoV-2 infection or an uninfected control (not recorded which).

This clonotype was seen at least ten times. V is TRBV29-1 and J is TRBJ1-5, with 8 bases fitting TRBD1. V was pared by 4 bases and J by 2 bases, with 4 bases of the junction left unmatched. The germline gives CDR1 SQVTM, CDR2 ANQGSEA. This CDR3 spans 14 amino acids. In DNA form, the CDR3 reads TGCAGCGTTGCCGTACAGGGGGGCAATCAGCCCCAGCATTTT. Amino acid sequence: CSVAVQGGNQPQHF.

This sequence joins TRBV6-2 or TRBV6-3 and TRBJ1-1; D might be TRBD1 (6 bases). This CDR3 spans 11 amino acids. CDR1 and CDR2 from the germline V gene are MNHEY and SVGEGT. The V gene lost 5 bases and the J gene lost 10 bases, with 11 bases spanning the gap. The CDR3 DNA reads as TGTGCCAGCAGTCGGGGGCCCGTAGCTTTCTTT. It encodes CASSRGPVAFF.

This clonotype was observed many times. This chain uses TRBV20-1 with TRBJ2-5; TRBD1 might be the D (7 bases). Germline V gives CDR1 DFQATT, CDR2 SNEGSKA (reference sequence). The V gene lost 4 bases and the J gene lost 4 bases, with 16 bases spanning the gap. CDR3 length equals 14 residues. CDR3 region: CSATRQGGSETQYF. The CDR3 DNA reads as TGCAGTGCTACTCGGCAGGGGGGATCAGAGACCCAGTACTTC.

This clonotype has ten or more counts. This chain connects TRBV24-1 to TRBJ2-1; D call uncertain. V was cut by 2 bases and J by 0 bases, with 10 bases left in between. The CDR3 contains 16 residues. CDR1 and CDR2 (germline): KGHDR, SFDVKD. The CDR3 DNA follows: TGTGCCACCAGTGATTCGGCGATTAGCTCCTACAATGAGCAGTTCTTC. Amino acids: CATSDSAISSYNEQFF.

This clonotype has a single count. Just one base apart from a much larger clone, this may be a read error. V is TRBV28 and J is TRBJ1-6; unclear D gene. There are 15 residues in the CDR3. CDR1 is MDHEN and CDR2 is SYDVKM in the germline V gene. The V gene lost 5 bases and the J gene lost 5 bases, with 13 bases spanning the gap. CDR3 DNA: TGTGCCAGCAGTCCCACACAAGGCCATAATTCACCCCTCCACTTT. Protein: CASSPTQGHNSPLHF.

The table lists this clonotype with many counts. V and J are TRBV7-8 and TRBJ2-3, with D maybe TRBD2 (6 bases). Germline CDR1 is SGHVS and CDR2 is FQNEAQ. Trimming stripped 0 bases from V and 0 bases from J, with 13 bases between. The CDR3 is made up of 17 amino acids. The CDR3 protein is CASSLARRASSTDTQYF. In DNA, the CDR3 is TGTGCCAGCAGCTTAGCTAGGAGGGCATCTAGCACAGATACGCAGTATTTT.

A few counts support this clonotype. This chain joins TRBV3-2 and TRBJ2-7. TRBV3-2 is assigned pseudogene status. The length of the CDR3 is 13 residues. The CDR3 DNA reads TGTGCCAGCAGCCCTGGGCTTGGTGGCGAGCAGTACTTC. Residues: CASSPGLGGEQYF.

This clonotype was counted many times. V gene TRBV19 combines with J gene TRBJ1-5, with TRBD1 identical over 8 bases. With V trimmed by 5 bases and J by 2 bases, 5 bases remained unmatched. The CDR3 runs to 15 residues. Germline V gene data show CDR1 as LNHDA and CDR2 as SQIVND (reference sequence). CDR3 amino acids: CASSPGQGRNQPQHF. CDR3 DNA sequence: TGTGCCAGTAGTCCCGGACAGGGCCGCAATCAGCCCCAGCATTTT.

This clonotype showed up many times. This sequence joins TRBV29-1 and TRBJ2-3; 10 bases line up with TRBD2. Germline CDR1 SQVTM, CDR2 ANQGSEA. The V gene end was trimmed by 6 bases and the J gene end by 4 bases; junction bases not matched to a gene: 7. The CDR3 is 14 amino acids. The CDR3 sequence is CSVPSGRRADTQYF. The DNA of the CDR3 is TGCAGCGTCCCTAGCGGGAGAAGGGCAGATACGCAGTATTTT.

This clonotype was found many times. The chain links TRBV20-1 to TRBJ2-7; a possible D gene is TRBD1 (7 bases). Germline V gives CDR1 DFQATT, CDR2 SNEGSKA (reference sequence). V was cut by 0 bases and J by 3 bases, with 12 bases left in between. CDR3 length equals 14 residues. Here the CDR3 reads CSARDPGGIYEQYF. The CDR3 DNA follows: TGCAGTGCTAGAGATCCAGGGGGGATCTACGAGCAGTACTTC.

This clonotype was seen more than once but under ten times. The CDR3 DNA reads as TGTGCCAGCAGCCAGGCTGCCGGACTCCCAGGCACAGATACGCAGTATTTT. This encodes CASSQAAGLPGTDTQYF. The chain joins TRBV14 to TRBJ2-3; a possible D gene is TRBD2 (5 bases). CDR3 size: 17 residues. Trimming removed 3 bases from V and 1 base from J, with 17 bases in between. Looked up from germline, CDR1 is SGHDN and CDR2 is FVKESK. The complete variable domain, with remaining parts taken from reference TRBV14 and TRBJ2-3, reads EAGVTQFPSHSVIEKGQTVTLRCDPISGHDNLYWYRRVMGKEIKFLLHFVKESKQDESGMPNNRFLAERTGGTYSTLKVQPAELEDSGVYFCASSQAAGLPGTDTQYFGPGTRLTVL.

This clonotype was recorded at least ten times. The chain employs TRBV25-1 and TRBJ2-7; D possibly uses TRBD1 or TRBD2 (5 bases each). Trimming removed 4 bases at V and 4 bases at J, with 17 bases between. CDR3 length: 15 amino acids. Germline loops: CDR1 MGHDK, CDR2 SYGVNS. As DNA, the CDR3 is TGTGCCAGCAGTGCTGGGGCGGGCTTAGCTTACGAGCAGTACTTC. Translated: CASSAGAGLAYEQYF.

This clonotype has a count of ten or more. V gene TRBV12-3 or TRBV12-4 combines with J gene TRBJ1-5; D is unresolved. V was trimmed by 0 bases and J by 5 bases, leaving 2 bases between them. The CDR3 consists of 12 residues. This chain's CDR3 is CASSLAHQPQHF. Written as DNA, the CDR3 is TGTGCCAGCAGTTTAGCCCATCAGCCCCAGCATTTT.

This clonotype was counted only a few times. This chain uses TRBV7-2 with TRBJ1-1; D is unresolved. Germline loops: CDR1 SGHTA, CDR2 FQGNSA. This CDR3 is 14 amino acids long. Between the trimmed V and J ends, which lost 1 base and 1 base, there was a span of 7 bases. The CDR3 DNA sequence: TGTGCCAGCAGCTTAGTGGCGAGGAACACTGAAGCTTTCTTT. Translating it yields CASSLVARNTEAFF.

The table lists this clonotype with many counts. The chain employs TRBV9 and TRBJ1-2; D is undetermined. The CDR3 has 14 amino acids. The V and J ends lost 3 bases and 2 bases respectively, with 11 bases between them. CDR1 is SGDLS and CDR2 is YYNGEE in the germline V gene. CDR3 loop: CASSGNGENYGYTF. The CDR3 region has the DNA TGTGCCAGCAGCGGAAACGGAGAGAACTATGGCTACACCTTC.

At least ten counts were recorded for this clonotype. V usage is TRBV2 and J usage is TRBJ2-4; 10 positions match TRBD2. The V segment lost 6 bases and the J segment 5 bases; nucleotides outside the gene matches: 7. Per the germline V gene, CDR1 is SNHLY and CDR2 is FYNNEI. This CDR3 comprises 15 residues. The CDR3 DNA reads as TGTGCCAGCAGCCGCCTAGCGGGAGAGGAAAACATTCAGTACTTC. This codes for CASSRLAGEENIQYF.

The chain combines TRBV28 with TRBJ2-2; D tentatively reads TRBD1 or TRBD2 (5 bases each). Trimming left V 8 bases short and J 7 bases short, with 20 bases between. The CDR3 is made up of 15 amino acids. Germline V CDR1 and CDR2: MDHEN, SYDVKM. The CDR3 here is CASLQQGPSGGELFF. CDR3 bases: TGTGCCAGCCTGCAGCAGGGACCCAGCGGCGGGGAGCTGTTTTTT.

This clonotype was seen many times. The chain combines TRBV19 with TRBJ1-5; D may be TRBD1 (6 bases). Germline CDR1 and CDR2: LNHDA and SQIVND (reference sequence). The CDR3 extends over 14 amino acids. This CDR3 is CATQGGTNNQPQHF. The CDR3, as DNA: TGTGCGACACAAGGGGGAACGAATAATCAGCCCCAGCATTTT.

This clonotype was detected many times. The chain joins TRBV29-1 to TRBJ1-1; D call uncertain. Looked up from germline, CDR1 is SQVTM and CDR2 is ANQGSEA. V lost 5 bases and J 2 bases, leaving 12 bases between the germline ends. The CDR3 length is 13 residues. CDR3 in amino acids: CSVYRRLNTEAFF. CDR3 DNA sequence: TGCAGCGTTTATCGTCGTCTAAACACTGAAGCTTTCTTT.

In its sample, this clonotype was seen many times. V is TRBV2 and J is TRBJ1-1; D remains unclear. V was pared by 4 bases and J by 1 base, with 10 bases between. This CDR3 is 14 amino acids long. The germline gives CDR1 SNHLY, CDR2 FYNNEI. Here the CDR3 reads CASSASRSNTEAFF. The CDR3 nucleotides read TGTGCCAGCAGTGCCTCACGGTCGAACACTGAAGCTTTCTTT.

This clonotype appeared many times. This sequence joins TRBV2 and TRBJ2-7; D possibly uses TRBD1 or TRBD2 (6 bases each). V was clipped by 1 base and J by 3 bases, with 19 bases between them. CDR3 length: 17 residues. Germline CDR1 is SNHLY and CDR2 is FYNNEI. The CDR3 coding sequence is TGTGCCAGCAGTGAAGAGGGGGGCGGGCGCCAGTTCTACGAGCAGTACTTC. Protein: CASSEEGGGRQFYEQYF.

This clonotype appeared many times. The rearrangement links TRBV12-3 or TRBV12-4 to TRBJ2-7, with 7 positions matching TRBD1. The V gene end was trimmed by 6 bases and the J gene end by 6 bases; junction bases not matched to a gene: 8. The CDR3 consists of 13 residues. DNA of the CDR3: TGTGCCAGCAGCTACAGGGGTTTGGGCGAGCAGTACTTC. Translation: CASSYRGLGEQYF.

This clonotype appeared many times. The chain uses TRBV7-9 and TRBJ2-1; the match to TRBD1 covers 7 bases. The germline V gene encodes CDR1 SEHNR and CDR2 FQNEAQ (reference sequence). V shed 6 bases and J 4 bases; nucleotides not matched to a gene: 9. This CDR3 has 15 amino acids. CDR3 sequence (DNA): TGTGCCAGCAGTGACGGACAGGACATTTACAATGAGCAGTTCTTC. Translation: CASSDGQDIYNEQFF.

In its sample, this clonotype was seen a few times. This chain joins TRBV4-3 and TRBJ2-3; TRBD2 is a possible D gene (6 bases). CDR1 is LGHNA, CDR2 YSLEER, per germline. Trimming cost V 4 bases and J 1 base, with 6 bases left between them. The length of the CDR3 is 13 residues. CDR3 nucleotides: TGCGCCAGCAGCCGCGGGGGCACAGATACGCAGTATTTT. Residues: CASSRGGTDTQYF.